A single sample gave rise to the 30 T cell receptor beta chains below, sequenced in a study of blood T cell repertoires in COVID-19. The table came from immunoSEQ multiplex PCR; TCRdb's copy has only in-frame clones and leaves some out. The sample records about 190,000 clones, roughly 80% being singletons. Sequencing was done on a sample of peripheral blood. Receptors were obtained from a woman in her forties or fifties with acute or convalescent COVID-19.

The J gene is TRBJ2-7, the V gene TRBV7-2, with D maybe TRBD2 (5 bases). The CDR3 is made up of 18 amino acids. The V and J ends lost 5 bases and 0 bases respectively, with 23 bases between them. The germline V gene has CDR1 SGHTA and CDR2 FQGNSA. The CDR3 here is CASSRNPGGTSLSYEQYF. In DNA form, the CDR3 reads TGTGCCAGCAGCCGCAACCCCGGAGGCACTTCTCTCTCCTACGAGCAGTACTTC.

The J gene is TRBJ2-1, the V gene TRBV6-6; D remains unclear. Germline values: CDR1 MNHNY, CDR2 SVGAGI (reference sequence). This CDR3 comprises 16 residues. With 5 bases removed from V and 8 bases from J, the gap between germline ends came to 22 bases. The CDR3 coding sequence is TGTGCCAGCAGTCAAAAGTTCCCCCCCCTGGGCGATGAGCAGTTCTTC. It codes for CASSQKFPPLGDEQFF.

The chain uses TRBV28 and TRBJ2-7; D might be TRBD2 (7 bases). V was clipped by 4 bases and J by 0 bases, with 16 bases between them. The CDR3 has 16 residues. Germline-derived CDR1 and CDR2 are MDHEN and SYDVKM. CDR3 sequence: CASSSSGGWSSYEQYF. For the CDR3, the DNA is TGTGCCAGCAGTTCCTCGGGGGGCTGGAGCTCCTACGAGCAGTACTTC. Filled out from reference TRBV28 and TRBJ2-7, the complete variable domain reads DVKVTQSSRYLVKRTGEKVFLECVQDMDHENMFWYRQDPGLGLRLIYFSYDVKMKEKGDIPEGYSVSREKKERFSLILESASTNQTSMYLCASSSSGGWSSYEQYFGPGTRLTVT.

The chain employs TRBV6-2 or TRBV6-3 and TRBJ2-7; 8 bases agree with TRBD2. Trimming removed 5 bases from V and 3 bases from J; junction bases left unmatched: 6. The CDR3 runs to 14 residues. The germline CDR1 and CDR2 sequences are MNHEY and SVGEGT. In nucleotides, the CDR3 is TGTGCCAGCAGTAAACCGGGACTAGTCTACGAGCAGTACTTC. Its protein product is CASSKPGLVYEQYF.

The gene calls are TRBV6-6 and TRBJ1-4; D possibly corresponds to TRBD1 (6 bases). CDR3 size: 14 residues. The germline V and J ends were trimmed by 4 bases and 7 bases, with 13 bases remaining between them. Germline-derived CDR1 and CDR2 are MNHNY and SVGAGI (reference sequence). CDR3 region: CASSSGVVSEKLFF. The CDR3 DNA reads TGTGCCAGCAGTTCAGGGGTAGTTTCTGAAAAACTGTTTTTT.

The chain carries TRBV19 and TRBJ1-5, with a possible D match to TRBD1 (6 bases). This CDR3 contains 14 residues. V was pared by 7 bases and J by 7 bases, with 17 bases between. Germline CDR1 LNHDA, CDR2 SQIVND (reference sequence). The CDR3 bases are TGTGCCAGTAAGTTTCGGGGGGCGAACCAGCCCCAGCATTTT. Amino acids: CASKFRGANQPQHF.

The chain is built from TRBV9 and TRBJ2-2; possibly TRBD2 for D (5 bases). Germline CDR1 reads SGDLS; CDR2 reads YYNGEE. The CDR3 spans 15 residues. Trimming took off 2 bases at V and 4 bases at J, with 12 bases between the two ends. CDR3 sequence: CASSVRESSTGELFF. The CDR3 DNA sequence: TGTGCCAGCAGCGTTAGGGAGTCGAGCACCGGGGAGCTGTTTTTT.

The chain links TRBV30 to TRBJ1-1, with unresolved D. Germline values: CDR1 GTSNPN, CDR2 SVGIG (reference sequence). The CDR3 is made up of 15 amino acids. The CDR3 loop reads CLPRALGLEDPEAFF. The CDR3 DNA reads as TGTTTACCTCGGGCCCTCGGGTTGGAGGACCCTGAAGCTTTCTTT.

The rearrangement links TRBV24-1 to TRBJ1-2, with 7 bases lining up with TRBD1. Trimming at V came to 4 bases and at J to 6 bases, leaving 7 bases not matched to a gene. The CDR3 sequence is 14 residues long. From germline, CDR1 is KGHDR and CDR2 SFDVKD. CDR3 sequence: CATSETGQSHGYTF. The CDR3 nucleotides read TGTGCCACCAGTGAGACGGGACAGTCGCATGGCTACACCTTC.

The table lists this clone with a count of one. The chain is built from TRBV5-1 and TRBJ1-1; 7 bases are shared with TRBD1. The trim removed 4 bases at V and 1 base at J, leaving 7 bases unmatched. The germline V gene encodes CDR1 SGHRS and CDR2 YFSETQ. The CDR3 contains 15 residues. The CDR3 bases are TGCGCCAGCAGCGAGACAGGGACCAGGAACACTGAAGCTTTCTTT. Translation gives CASSETGTRNTEAFF.

The chain recombines TRBV7-9 with TRBJ1-6; no definite D call. This CDR3 has 13 residues. Trimming left V 1 base short and J 7 bases short, with 5 bases between. Germline V CDR1 and CDR2: SEHNR, FQNEAQ (reference sequence). The CDR3 region has the DNA TGTGCCAGCAGCTTAGACGGGAATTCACCCCTCCACTTT. As protein: CASSLDGNSPLHF.

This chain joins TRBV6-1 and TRBJ1-2, with TRBD1 matching 7 bases. The CDR3 is made up of 12 amino acids. J lost 7 bases, V lost 5 bases, and 4 bases had no gene match. CDR1 is MNHNS, CDR2 SASEGT, per germline. The CDR3 region has the DNA TGTGCCAGCAGTTTTACAGGGGCTGGCTACACCTTC. Translated: CASSFTGAGYTF.

This rearrangement joins TRBV2 to TRBJ2-7, with D unclear. V lost 3 bases and J 2 bases, leaving 11 bases between the germline ends. Germline assignment: CDR1 SNHLY and CDR2 FYNNEI. This CDR3 is built from 14 residues. CDR3 bases: TGTGCCAGCAGTGATTGGAGTCCGACCTACGAGCAGTACTTC. It is translated as CASSDWSPTYEQYF.

The genes are TRBV30 and TRBJ2-6; D is perhaps TRBD1 (5 bases). Germline-derived CDR1 and CDR2 are GTSNPN and SVGIG (reference sequence). V lost 8 bases to trimming and J lost 2 bases, with 7 bases between them. The CDR3 length is 12 residues. CDR3 sequence reads: CAGRAGANVLTF. CDR3 nucleotide sequence: TGTGCCGGCAGGGCTGGGGCCAACGTCCTGACTTTC.

The count of this clone is one. The J gene is TRBJ2-7, the V gene TRBV11-2, with 14 bases lining up with TRBD2. This CDR3 is 17 amino acids long. V shed 3 bases, J shed 1 base, and the junction held 5 bases outside the gene matches. The germline V gene encodes CDR1 SGHAT and CDR2 FQNNGV. CDR3 sequence: CASSFRRLAGGSYEQYF. The CDR3 DNA follows: TGTGCCAGCAGCTTTAGGAGACTAGCGGGAGGGTCCTACGAGCAGTACTTC. Full variable domain (remainder filled in from reference TRBV11-2 and TRBJ2-7): EAGVAQSPRYKIIEKRQSVAFWCNPISGHATLYWYQQILGQGPKLLIQFQNNGVVDDSQLPKDRFSAERLKGVDSTLKIQPAKLEDSAVYLCASSFRRLAGGSYEQYFGPGTRLTVT.

The gene calls are TRBV2 and TRBJ1-5; 9 bases map to TRBD1. V shed 6 bases and J 3 bases; nucleotides not matched to a gene: 6. This CDR3 spans 15 amino acids. Germline V gives CDR1 SNHLY, CDR2 FYNNEI. The CDR3 DNA reads as TGTGCCAGCAGCAGGGACAGGGCGGACAATCAGCCCCAGCATTTT. It is translated as CASSRDRADNQPQHF. Supplemented by reference TRBV2 and TRBJ1-5, the full variable domain reads EPEVTQTPSHQVTQMGQEVILRCVPISNHLYFYWYRQILGQKVEFLVSFYNNEISEKSEIFDDQFSVERPDGSNFTLKIRSTKLEDSAMYFCASSRDRADNQPQHFGDGTRLSIL.

The gene calls are TRBV7-2 and TRBJ2-7; weak D call: TRBD2 (5 bases). Germline loops: CDR1 SGHTA, CDR2 FQGNSA. V shed 7 bases and J shed 2 bases, with 18 bases lying between them. This CDR3 is built from 15 residues. The CDR3 nucleotides read TGTGCCAGCACCCCCTCCGGGCCCGGGACCTACGAGCAGTACTTC. This codes for CASTPSGPGTYEQYF. The variable domain in full, completed from reference TRBV7-2 and TRBJ2-7, reads GAGVSQSPSNKVTEKGKDVELRCDPISGHTALYWYRQSLGQGLEFLIYFQGNSAPDKSGLPSDRFSAERTGGSVSTLTIQRTQQEDSAVYLCASTPSGPGTYEQYFGPGTRLTVT.

The V call is TRBV19, the J call TRBJ2-6, with 7 bases matching TRBD1. The germline V gene encodes CDR1 LNHDA and CDR2 SQIVND (reference sequence). Trimming removed 5 bases from V and 8 bases from J; junction bases left unmatched: 9. The CDR3 is made up of 15 amino acids. The CDR3 nucleotides read TGTGCCAGTAGTCTTGACAGGGCCACGTCCAACGTCCTGACTTTC. The encoded protein is CASSLDRATSNVLTF.

The CDR3 DNA follows: TGTGCCAGCACCACGGGACAGGGGTATAATTCACCCCTCCACTTT. Translation gives CASTTGQGYNSPLHF. The chain is built from TRBV28 and TRBJ1-6, with 10 bases lining up with TRBD1. After removal of 7 bases from V and 4 bases from J, the junction contained 4 bases not matched to a gene. Germline lookup yields CDR1 MDHEN and CDR2 SYDVKM. The CDR3 sequence is 15 residues long.

This clone came up once. This sequence joins TRBV20-1 and TRBJ2-1; tentatively, D is TRBD2 (6 bases). In germline, CDR1 is DFQATT, CDR2 SNEGSKA (reference sequence). The CDR3 consists of 11 residues. V was shortened by 8 bases and J by 10 bases, with 15 bases between the two germline ends. CDR3 in amino acids: CSYNGLAEQFF. Written as DNA, the CDR3 is TGCAGTTACAACGGGCTAGCGGAGCAGTTCTTC.

The chain uses TRBV14 and TRBJ2-5; 8 bases are shared with TRBD1. V dropped 1 base and J dropped 3; count of bases not matched to a gene: 1. There are 14 residues in the CDR3. Germline V gene data show CDR1 as SGHDN and CDR2 as FVKESK. For the CDR3, the DNA is TGTGCCAGCAGCCAAGGGACAGGGAAAGAGACCCAGTACTTC. Protein: CASSQGTGKETQYF.

The V call is TRBV21-1, the J call TRBJ1-2; the DNA was not used to check the table's D call, TRBD1. TRBV21-1 is labeled a pseudogene. The CDR3 runs to 15 residues. The CDR3 loop is CASSKSRPTEYGYTF. The CDR3 DNA reads TGTGCCAGCAGCAAAAGCAGGCCGACGGAATATGGCTACACCTTC.

The rearrangement joins TRBV15 to TRBJ1-5, with a tentative D call TRBD1 (6 bases). This CDR3 has 16 amino acids. Trimming took 0 bases from V and 2 from J, leaving 11 bases between them. Germline CDR1 is LNHNV and CDR2 is YYDKDF (reference sequence). The CDR3 DNA is TGTGCCACCAGCAGAGATCTGGCAGGGGGCAATCAGCCCCAGCATTTT. The encoded protein is CATSRDLAGGNQPQHF.

The chain is built from TRBV19 and TRBJ1-2; the match to TRBD1 covers 7 bases. Germline V lookup: CDR1 LNHDA, CDR2 SQIVND (reference sequence). Trimming at V came to 5 bases and at J to 5 bases, leaving 11 bases not matched to a gene. The CDR3 is 15 amino acids. CDR3: CASSALRDRPYGYTF. The CDR3 nucleotides read TGTGCCAGTAGTGCATTGAGGGACAGACCATATGGCTACACCTTC.

This clone was recorded once. The chain carries TRBV6-6 and TRBJ1-1; the D gene is possibly TRBD1 (5 bases). The CDR3 has 14 residues. V lost 8 bases and J lost 2, with 15 bases in between. The germline gives CDR1 MNHNY, CDR2 SVGAGI (reference sequence). CDR3 sequence reads: CASPPPTGNTEAFF. DNA of the CDR3: TGTGCCAGCCCCCCGCCCACAGGAAACACTGAAGCTTTCTTT.

This rearrangement joins TRBV5-1 to TRBJ2-1, with D perhaps matching TRBD1 (5 bases). The V gene lost 0 bases and the J gene lost 2 bases, with 12 bases spanning the gap. The CDR3 runs to 16 residues. The germline CDR1 and CDR2 sequences are SGHRS and YFSETQ. The CDR3, as DNA: TGCGCCAGCAGCTTGGTTAGCAGGGAACCCTACAATGAGCAGTTCTTC. Amino acid sequence: CASSLVSREPYNEQFF.

The genes are TRBV5-1 and TRBJ2-2, with 10 nucleotides matching TRBD1. The ends lost 2 bases at V and 5 bases at J; junction bases unmatched: 6. The CDR3 is made up of 16 amino acids. Germline CDR1 and CDR2: SGHRS and YFSETQ. The CDR3 region is CASSFRDRGPTGELFF. The CDR3 DNA follows: TGCGCCAGCAGCTTCCGGGACAGGGGCCCTACCGGGGAGCTGTTTTTT. The entire variable domain, with the rest obtained from reference TRBV5-1 and TRBJ2-2, is as follows: KAGVTQTPRYLIKTRGQQVTLSCSPISGHRSVSWYQQTPGQGLQFLFEYFSETQRNKGNFPGRFSGRQFSNSRSEMNVSTLELGDSALYLCASSFRDRGPTGELFFGEGSRLTVL.

The CDR3 region has the DNA TGTGCCAGTCGGGACTTCCAGGGGAACACTGAAGCTTTCTTT. It yields the protein CASRDFQGNTEAFF. The genes are TRBV19 and TRBJ1-1; D possibly corresponds to TRBD1 (5 bases). V lost 8 bases and J 1 base, leaving 14 bases between the germline ends. The CDR3 is made up of 14 amino acids. Germline CDR1 LNHDA, CDR2 SQIVND (reference sequence).

The V and J genes are TRBV6-5 and TRBJ1-3; possible D gene TRBD1, 5 bases. The CDR3 is 13 amino acids. CDR1 MNHEY and CDR2 SVGAGI come from the germline V gene. V lost 7 bases and J 4 bases, leaving 11 bases between the germline ends. The CDR3 sequence: CASNLQGGNTIYF. The CDR3 nucleotides read TGTGCCAGCAATCTCCAGGGAGGAAACACCATATATTTT.

A few counts support this clone. The J gene is TRBJ1-6, the V gene TRBV6-6; TRBD1 agrees at 7 bases. Per the germline V gene, CDR1 is MNHNY and CDR2 is SVGAGI (reference sequence). CDR3 length: 14 amino acids. The V and J ends lost 5 bases and 7 bases, in that order; junction bases with no gene match: 5. The CDR3 reads CASSAPGQNSPLHF. In DNA form, the CDR3 reads TGTGCCAGCAGTGCCCCGGGACAGAATTCACCCCTCCACTTT.